Below, 4 T cell receptor beta chains from the same sample are listed, as sequenced in a study of blood T cell repertoires in COVID-19. Produced via immunoSEQ multiplex PCR; TCRdb's table is partial and in-frame only. The sample has around 700,000 clones; around 90% are singletons. The sample consisted of peripheral blood. The receptors come from a woman aged 18-35 years with acute or convalescent COVID-19.

This clone is a singleton in its sample. The chain has TRBV15 and TRBJ1-1; D possibly corresponds to TRBD1 (6 bases). Germline CDR1 is LNHNV and CDR2 is YYDKDF (reference sequence). This CDR3 is 15 amino acids long. Trimming removed 0 bases at V and 11 bases at J, with 19 bases between. Here the CDR3 DNA reads TGTGCCACCAGCAGAGAAGGTGGGGGCCCCTTAGGGGCTTTCTTT. This translates into CATSREGGGPLGAFF.

The CDR3 DNA reads as TGTGCCAGTAGTATAGGGGGAGGATTTAATTCACCCCTCCACTTT. It yields the protein CASSIGGGFNSPLHF. The chain has TRBV19 and TRBJ1-6; no firm D call. This CDR3 has 15 amino acids. The germline V and J ends were trimmed by 1 base and 6 bases, with 10 bases remaining between them. CDR1 is LNHDA and CDR2 is SQIVND in the germline V gene (reference sequence).

The chain is built from TRBV18 and TRBJ1-2; 7 bases match TRBD1. J lost 8 bases, V lost 3 bases, and 6 bases had no gene match. CDR1 KGHSH and CDR2 LQKENI come from the germline V gene. The CDR3 is 13 amino acids. The CDR3 DNA reads as TGTGCCAGCTCACCCACAGGGGTTCTCGGCTACACCTTC. It yields the protein CASSPTGVLGYTF. Based on the CDR3 plus reference TRBV18 and TRBJ1-2, the full variable domain is NAGVMQNPRHLVRRRGQEARLRCSPMKGHSHVYWYRQLPEEGLKFMVYLQKENIIDESGMPKERFSAEFPKEGPSILRIQQVVRGDSAAYFCASSPTGVLGYTFGSGTRLTVV.

This chain links TRBV11-2 with TRBJ2-3; TRBD1 aligns across 12 bases. The junction had 4 bases not matched to a gene; V was cut back by 5 bases and J by 1 base. Germline V gene data show CDR1 as SGHAT and CDR2 as FQNNGV. CDR3 length: 16 residues. This CDR3 is CASSLGDRGRTDTQYF. The CDR3 nucleotides read TGTGCCAGCAGCCTCGGGGACAGGGGGCGCACAGATACGCAGTATTTT.